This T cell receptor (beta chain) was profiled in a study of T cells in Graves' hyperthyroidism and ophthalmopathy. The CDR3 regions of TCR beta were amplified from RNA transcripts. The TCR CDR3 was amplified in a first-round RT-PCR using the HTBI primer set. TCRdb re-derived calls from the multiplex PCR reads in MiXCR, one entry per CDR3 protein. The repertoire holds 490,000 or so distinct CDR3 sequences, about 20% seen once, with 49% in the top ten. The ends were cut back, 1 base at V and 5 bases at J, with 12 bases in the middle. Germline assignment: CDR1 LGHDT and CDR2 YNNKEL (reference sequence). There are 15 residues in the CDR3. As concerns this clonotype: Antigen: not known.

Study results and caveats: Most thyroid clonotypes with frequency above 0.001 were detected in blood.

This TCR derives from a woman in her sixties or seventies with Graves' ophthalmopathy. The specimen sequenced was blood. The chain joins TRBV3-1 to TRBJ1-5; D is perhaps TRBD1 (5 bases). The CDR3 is CASSQGRSGHQPQHF. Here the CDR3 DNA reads TGTGCCAGCAGCCAAGGTCGGTCAGGGCATCAGCCCCAGCATTTT.